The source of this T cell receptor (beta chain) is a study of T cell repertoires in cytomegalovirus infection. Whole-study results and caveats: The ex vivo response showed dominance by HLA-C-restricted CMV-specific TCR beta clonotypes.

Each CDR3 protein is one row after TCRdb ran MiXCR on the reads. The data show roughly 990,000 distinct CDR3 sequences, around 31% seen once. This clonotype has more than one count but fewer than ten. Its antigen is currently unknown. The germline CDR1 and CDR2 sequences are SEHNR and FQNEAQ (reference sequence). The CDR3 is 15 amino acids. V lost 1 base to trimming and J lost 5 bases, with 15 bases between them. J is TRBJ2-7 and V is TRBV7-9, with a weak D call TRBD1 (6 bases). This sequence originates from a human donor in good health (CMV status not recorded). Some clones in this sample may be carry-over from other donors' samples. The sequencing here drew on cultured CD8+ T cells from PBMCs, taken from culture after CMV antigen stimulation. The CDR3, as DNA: TGTGCCAGCAGCTTAGAAGGCTGGACAGACGACGAGCAGTACTTC. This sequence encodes CASSLEGWTDDEQYF.